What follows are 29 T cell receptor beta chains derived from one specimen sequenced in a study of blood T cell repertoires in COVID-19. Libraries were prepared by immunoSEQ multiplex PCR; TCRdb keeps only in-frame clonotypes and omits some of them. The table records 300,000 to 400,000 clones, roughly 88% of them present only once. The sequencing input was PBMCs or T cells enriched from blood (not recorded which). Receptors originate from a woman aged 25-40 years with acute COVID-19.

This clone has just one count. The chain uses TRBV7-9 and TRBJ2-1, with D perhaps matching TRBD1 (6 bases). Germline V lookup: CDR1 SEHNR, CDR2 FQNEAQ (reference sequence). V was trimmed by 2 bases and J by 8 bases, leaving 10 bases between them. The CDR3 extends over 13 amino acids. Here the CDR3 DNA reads TGTGCCAGCAGCTTACAGGGGTCGGATGAGCAGTTCTTC. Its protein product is CASSLQGSDEQFF. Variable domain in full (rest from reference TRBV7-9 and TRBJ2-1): DTGVSQNPRHKITKRGQNVTFRCDPISEHNRLYWYRQTLGQGPEFLTYFQNEAQLEKSRLLSDRFSAERPKGSFSTLEIQRTEQGDSAMYLCASSLQGSDEQFFGPGTRLTVL.

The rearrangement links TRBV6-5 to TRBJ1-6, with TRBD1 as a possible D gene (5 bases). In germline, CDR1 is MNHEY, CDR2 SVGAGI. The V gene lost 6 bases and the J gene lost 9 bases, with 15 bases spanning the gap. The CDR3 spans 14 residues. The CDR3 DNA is TGTGCCAGCAGCTGGGGGGATTTTGGTTCACCCCTCCACTTT. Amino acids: CASSWGDFGSPLHF.

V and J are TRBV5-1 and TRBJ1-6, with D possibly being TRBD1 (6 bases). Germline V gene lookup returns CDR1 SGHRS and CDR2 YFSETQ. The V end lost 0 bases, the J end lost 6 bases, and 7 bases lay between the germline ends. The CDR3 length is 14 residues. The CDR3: CASSLEQGNSPLHF. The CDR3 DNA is TGCGCCAGCAGCTTGGAACAGGGTAATTCACCCCTCCACTTT.

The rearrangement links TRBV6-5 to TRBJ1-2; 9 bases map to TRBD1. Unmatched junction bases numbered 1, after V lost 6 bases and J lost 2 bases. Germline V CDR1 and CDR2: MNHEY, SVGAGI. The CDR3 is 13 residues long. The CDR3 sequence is CASRGTGNYGYTF. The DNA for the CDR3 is TGTGCCAGCAGGGGGACAGGGAACTATGGCTACACCTTC.

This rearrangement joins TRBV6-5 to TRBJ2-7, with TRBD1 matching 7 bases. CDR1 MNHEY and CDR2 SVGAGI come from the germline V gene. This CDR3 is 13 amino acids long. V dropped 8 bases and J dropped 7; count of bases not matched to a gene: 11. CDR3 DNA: TGTGCCAGCGGCCGGACAGGTGGTGCTGAGCAGTACTTC. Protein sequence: CASGRTGGAEQYF.

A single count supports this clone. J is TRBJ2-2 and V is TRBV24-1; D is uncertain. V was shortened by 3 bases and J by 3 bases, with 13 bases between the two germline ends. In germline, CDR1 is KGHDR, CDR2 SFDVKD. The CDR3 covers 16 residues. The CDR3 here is CATSDPYYRDTGELFF. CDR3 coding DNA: TGTGCCACCAGTGATCCATACTACCGAGACACCGGGGAGCTGTTTTTT.

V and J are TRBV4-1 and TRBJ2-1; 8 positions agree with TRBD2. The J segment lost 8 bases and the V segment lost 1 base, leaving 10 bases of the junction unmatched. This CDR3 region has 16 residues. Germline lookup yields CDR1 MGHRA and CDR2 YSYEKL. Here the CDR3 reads CASSQGGVAGLYEQFF. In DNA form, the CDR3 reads TGCGCCAGCAGCCAAGGGGGGGTAGCGGGATTGTATGAGCAGTTCTTC.

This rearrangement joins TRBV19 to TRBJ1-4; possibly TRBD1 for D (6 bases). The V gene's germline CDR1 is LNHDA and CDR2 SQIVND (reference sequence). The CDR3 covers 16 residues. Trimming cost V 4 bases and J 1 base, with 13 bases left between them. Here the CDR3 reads CASSNTGLGTNEKLFF. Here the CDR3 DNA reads TGTGCCAGTAGTAATACAGGGCTCGGAACTAATGAAAAACTGTTTTTT.

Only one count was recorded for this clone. CDR3 residues: CASSSGTWTVNTEAFF. In nucleotides, the CDR3 is TGTGCCAGCAGTTCTGGGACCTGGACAGTCAACACTGAAGCTTTCTTT. The chain employs TRBV6-5 and TRBJ1-1, with D possibly matching TRBD1 (6 bases). The CDR3 length is 16 residues. Trimming shortened V by 4 bases and J by 2 bases, and 17 bases separated the two germline ends. Germline V lookup: CDR1 MNHEY, CDR2 SVGAGI.

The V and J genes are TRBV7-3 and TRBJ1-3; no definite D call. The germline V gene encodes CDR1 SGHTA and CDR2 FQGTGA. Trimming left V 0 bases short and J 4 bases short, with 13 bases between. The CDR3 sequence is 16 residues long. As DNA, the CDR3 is TGTGCCAGCAGCTTAACCCTACAAATCGGGGGAAACACCATATATTTT. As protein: CASSLTLQIGGNTIYF.

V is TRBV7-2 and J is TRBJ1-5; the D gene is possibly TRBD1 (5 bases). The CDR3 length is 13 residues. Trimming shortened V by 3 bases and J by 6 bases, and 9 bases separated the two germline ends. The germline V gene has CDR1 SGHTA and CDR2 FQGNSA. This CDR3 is CASSFRQSQPQHF. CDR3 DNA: TGTGCCAGCAGCTTTCGACAGAGTCAGCCCCAGCATTTT.

CDR3 sequence: CASTIGGGIYNEQFF. CDR3 sequence (DNA): TGTGCCAGCACCATAGGCGGGGGGATCTACAATGAGCAGTTCTTC. The chain has TRBV6-5 and TRBJ2-1, with TRBD2 matching over 8 bases. The length of the CDR3 is 15 residues. Germline CDR1 and CDR2: MNHEY and SVGAGI. V gave up 7 bases and J gave up 3 bases; unmatched junction bases: 8.

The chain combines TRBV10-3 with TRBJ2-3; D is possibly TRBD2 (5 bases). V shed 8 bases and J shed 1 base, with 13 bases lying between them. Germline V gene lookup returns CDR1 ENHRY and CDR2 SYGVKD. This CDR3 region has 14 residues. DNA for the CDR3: TGTGCCATCGATGAGGGTTCCGGCACAGATACGCAGTATTTT. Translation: CAIDEGSGTDTQYF.

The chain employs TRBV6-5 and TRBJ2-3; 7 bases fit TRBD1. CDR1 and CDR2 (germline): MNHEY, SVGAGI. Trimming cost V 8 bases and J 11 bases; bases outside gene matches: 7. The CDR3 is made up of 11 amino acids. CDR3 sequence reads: CASYTRDRQYF. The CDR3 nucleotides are TGTGCCAGCTACACCCGGGACAGGCAGTATTTT.

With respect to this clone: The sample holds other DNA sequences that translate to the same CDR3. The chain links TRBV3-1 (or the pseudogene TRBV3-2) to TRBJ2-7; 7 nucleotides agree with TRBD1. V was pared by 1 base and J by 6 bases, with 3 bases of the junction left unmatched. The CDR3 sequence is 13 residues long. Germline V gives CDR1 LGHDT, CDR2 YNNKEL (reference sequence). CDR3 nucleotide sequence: TGTGCCAGCAGCCAAGTAGCAGGGGGCGAGCAGTACTTC. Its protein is CASSQVAGGEQYF.

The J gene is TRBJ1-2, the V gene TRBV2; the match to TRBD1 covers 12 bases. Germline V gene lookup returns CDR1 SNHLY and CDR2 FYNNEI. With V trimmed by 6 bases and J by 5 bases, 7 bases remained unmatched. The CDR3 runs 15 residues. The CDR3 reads CASSGTGGFGYGYTF. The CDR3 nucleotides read TGTGCCAGCAGCGGGACAGGGGGCTTCGGGTATGGCTACACCTTC.

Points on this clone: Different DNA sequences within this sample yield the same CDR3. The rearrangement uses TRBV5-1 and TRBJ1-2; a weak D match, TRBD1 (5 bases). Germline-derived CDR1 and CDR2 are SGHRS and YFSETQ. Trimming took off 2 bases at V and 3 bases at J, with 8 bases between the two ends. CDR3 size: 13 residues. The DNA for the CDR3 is TGCGCCAGCAGCTTCGGGGGGGACTATGGCTACACCTTC. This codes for CASSFGGDYGYTF.

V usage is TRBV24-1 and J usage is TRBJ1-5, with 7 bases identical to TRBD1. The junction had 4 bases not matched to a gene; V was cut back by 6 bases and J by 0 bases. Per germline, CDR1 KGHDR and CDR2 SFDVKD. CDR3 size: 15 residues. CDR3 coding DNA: TGTGCCACCAGTCCCGGGACAGCTAGCAATCAGCCCCAGCATTTT. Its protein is CATSPGTASNQPQHF.

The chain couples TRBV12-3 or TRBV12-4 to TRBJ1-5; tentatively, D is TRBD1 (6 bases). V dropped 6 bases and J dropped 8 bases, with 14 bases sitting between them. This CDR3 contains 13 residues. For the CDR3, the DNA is TGTGCCAGCAGGGCAGGGGTGAAGGAGCCCCAGCATTTT. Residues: CASRAGVKEPQHF.

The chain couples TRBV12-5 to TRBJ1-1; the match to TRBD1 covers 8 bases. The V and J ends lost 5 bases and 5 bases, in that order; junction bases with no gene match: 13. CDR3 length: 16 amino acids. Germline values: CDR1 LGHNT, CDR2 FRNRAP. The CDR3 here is CASGPRQGNVGTEAFF. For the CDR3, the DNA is TGTGCTAGTGGTCCGCGACAGGGGAATGTTGGGACTGAAGCTTTCTTT.

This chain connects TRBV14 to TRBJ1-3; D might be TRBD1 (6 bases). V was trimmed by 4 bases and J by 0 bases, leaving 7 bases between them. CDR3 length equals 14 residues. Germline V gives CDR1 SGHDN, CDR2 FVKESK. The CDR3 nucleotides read TGTGCCAGCAGCCCGGGACACTCTGGAAACACCATATATTTT. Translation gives CASSPGHSGNTIYF.

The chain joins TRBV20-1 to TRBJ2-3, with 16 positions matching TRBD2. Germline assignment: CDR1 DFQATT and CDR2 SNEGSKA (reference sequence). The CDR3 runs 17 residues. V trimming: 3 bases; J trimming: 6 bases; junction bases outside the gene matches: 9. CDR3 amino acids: CSASSGTSGGARDTQYF. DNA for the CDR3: TGCAGTGCTAGTTCCGGGACTAGCGGGGGGGCGCGGGATACGCAGTATTTT.

CDR3 residues: CASSQDWAGGNTEAFF. The CDR3 DNA reads as TGCGCCAGCAGCCAAGATTGGGCAGGGGGGAACACTGAAGCTTTCTTT. The V call is TRBV4-1, the J call TRBJ1-1, with 7 bases matching TRBD1. The V and J ends lost 0 bases and 1 base, in that order; junction bases with no gene match: 5. CDR1 MGHRA and CDR2 YSYEKL come from the germline V gene. CDR3 length: 16 residues.

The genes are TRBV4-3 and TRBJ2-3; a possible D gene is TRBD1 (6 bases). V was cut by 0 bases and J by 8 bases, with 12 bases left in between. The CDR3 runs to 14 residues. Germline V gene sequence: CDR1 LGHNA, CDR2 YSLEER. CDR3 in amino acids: CASSQDRGVTTQYF. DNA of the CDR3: TGCGCCAGCAGCCAAGACAGGGGAGTCACTACGCAGTATTTT.

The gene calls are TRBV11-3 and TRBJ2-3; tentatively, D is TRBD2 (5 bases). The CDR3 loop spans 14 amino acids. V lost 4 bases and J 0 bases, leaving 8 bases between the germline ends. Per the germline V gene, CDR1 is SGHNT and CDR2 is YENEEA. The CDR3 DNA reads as TGTGCCAGCAGCTCCGGGATCAGCACAGATACGCAGTATTTT. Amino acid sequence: CASSSGISTDTQYF. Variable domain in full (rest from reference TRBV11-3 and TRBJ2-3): EAGVVQSPRYKIIEKKQPVAFWCNPISGHNTLYWYLQNLGQGPELLIRYENEEAVDDSQLPKDRFSAERLKGVDSTLKIQPAELGDSAVYLCASSSGISTDTQYFGPGTRLTVL.

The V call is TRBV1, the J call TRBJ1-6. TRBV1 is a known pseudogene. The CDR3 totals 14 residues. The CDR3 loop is CTSSLGRLHSPLHF. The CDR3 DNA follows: TGCACCAGCAGCCTCGGGAGATTGCATTCACCCCTCCACTTT.

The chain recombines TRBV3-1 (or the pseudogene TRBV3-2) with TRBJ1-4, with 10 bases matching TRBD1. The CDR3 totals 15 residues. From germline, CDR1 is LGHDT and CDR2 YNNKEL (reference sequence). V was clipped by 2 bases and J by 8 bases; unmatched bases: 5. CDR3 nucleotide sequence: TGTGCCAGCAGCCAACTCCGGGACAGGGGCGAAAAACTGTTTTTT. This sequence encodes CASSQLRDRGEKLFF.

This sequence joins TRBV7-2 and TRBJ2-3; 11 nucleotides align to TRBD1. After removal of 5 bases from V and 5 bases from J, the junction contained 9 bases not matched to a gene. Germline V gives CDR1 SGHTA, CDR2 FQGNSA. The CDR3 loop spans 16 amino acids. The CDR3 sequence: CASSLTGTGGGDTQYF. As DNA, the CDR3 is TGTGCCAGCAGCCTCACCGGGACAGGGGGGGGAGATACGCAGTATTTT. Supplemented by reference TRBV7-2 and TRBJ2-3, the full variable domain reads GAGVSQSPSNKVTEKGKDVELRCDPISGHTALYWYRQSLGQGLEFLIYFQGNSAPDKSGLPSDRFSAERTGGSVSTLTIQRTQQEDSAVYLCASSLTGTGGGDTQYFGPGTRLTVL.

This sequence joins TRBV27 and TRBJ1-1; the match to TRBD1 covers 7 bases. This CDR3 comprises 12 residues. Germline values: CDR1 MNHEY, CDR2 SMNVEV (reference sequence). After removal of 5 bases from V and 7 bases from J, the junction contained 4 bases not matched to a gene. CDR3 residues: CASSNRDSEAFF. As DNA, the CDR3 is TGTGCCAGCAGTAACCGGGACAGTGAAGCTTTCTTT.